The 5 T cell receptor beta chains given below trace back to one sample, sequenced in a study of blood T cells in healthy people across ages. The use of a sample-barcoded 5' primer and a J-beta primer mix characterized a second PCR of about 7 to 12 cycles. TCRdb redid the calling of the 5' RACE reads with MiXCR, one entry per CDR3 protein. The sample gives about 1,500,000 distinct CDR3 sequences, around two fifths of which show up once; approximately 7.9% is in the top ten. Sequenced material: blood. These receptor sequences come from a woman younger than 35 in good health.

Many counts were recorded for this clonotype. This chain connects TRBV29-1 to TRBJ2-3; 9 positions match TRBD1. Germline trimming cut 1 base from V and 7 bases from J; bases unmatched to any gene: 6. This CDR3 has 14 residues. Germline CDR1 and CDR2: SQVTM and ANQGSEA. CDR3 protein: CSVEGTGATNTQYF. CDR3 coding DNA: TGCAGCGTTGAAGGGACAGGGGCCACCAATACGCAGTATTTT.

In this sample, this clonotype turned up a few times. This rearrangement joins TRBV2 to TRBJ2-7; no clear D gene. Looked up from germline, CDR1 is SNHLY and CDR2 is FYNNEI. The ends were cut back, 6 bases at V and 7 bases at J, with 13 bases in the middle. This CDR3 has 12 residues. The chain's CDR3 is CASRDVPYEQYF. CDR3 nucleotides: TGTGCCAGCAGGGATGTACCTTATGAGCAGTACTTC.

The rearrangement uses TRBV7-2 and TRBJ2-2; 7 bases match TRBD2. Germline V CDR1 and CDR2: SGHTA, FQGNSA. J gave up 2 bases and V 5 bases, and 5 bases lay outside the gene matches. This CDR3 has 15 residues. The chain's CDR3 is CASSVTSLNTGELFF. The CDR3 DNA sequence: TGTGCCAGCAGCGTGACTAGCCTCAACACCGGGGAGCTGTTTTTT.

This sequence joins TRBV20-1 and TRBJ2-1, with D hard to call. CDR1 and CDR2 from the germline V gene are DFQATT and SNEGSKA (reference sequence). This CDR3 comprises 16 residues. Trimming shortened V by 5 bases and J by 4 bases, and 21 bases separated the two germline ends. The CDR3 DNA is TGCAGTGCTCCTAGTGGTAGTAACGGGCTATACAATGAGCAGTTCTTC. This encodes CSAPSGSNGLYNEQFF.

The CDR3 nucleotides read TGCGCCAGCAGCCCGGGCCCGATGGGCAATCAGCCCCAGCATTTT. It specifies CASSPGPMGNQPQHF. The rearrangement uses TRBV5-1 and TRBJ1-5, with no clear D. Germline lookup yields CDR1 SGHRS and CDR2 YFSETQ. The CDR3 is 15 residues long. Trimming removed 4 bases from V and 2 bases from J, with 13 bases in between.